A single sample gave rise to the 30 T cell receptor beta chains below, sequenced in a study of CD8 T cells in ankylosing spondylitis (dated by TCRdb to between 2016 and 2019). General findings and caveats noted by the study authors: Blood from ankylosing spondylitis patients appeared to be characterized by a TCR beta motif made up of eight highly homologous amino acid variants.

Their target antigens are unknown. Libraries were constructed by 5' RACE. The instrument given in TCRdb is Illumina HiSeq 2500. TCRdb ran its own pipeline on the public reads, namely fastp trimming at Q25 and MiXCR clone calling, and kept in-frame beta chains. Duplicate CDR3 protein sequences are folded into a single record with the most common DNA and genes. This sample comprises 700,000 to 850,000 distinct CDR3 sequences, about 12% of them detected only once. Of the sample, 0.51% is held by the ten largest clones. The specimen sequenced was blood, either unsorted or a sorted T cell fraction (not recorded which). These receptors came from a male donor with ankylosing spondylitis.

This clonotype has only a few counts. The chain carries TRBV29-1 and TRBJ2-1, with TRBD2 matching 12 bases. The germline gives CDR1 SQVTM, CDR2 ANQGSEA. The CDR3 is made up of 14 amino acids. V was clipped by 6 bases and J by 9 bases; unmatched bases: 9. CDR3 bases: TGCAGCGTGGCAGCTAGCGGGAGGGCTAGTGAGCAGTTCTTC. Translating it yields CSVAASGRASEQFF.

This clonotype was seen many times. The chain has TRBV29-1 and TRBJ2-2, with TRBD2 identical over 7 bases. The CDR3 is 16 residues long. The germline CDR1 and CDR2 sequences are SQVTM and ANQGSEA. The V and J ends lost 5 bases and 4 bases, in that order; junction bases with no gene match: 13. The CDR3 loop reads CSVSPTGGGLTGELFF. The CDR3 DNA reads TGCAGCGTTTCACCAACGGGCGGGGGACTCACCGGGGAGCTGTTTTTT.

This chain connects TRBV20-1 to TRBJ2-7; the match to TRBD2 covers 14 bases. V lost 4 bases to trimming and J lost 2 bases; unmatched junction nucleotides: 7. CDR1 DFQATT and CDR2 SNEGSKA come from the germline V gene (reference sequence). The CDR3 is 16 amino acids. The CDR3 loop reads CSAKGTSGGQAYEQYF. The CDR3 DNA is TGCAGTGCTAAGGGGACTAGCGGGGGCCAAGCCTACGAGCAGTACTTC.

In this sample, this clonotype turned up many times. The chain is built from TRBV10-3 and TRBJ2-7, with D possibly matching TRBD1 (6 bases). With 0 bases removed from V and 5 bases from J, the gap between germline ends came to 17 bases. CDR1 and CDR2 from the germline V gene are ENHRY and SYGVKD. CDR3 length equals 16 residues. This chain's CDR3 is CAISESRGGYRDEQYF. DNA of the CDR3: TGTGCCATCAGTGAGTCCAGGGGCGGGTACCGAGACGAGCAGTACTTC.

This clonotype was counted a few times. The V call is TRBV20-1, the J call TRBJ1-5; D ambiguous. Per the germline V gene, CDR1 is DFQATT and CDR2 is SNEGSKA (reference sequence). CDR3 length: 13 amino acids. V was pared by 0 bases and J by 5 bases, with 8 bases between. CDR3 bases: TGCAGTGCTAGAGACGACGGGGATCAGCCCCAGCATTTT. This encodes CSARDDGDQPQHF.

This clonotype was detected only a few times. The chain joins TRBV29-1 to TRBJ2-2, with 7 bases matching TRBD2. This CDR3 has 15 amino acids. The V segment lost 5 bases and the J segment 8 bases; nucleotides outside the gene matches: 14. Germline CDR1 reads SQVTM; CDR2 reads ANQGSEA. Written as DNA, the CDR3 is TGCAGCGTTCTGGTCCCACGGGGGGATCGAGGGGAGCTGTTTTTT. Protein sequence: CSVLVPRGDRGELFF.

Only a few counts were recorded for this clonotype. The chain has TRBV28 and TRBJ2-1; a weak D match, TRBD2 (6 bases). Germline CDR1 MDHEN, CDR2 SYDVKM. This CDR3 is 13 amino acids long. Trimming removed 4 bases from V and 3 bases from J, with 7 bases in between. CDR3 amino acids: CASSWDFYNEQFF. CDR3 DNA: TGTGCCAGCAGTTGGGACTTCTACAATGAGCAGTTCTTC. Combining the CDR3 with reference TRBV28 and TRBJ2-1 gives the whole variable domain DVKVTQSSRYLVKRTGEKVFLECVQDMDHENMFWYRQDPGLGLRLIYFSYDVKMKEKGDIPEGYSVSREKKERFSLILESASTNQTSMYLCASSWDFYNEQFFGPGTRLTVL.

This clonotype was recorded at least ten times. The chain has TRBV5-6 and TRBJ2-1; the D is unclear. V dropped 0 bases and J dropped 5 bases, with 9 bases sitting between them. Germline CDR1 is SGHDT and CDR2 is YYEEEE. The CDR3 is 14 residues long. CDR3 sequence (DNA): TGTGCCAGCAGCTTGGTAGTTGCGGACAATGAGCAGTTCTTC. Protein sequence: CASSLVVADNEQFF. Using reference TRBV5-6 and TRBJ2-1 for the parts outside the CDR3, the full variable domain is DAGVTQSPTHLIKTRGQQVTLRCSPKSGHDTVSWYQQALGQGPQFIFQYYEEEERQRGNFPDRFSGHQFPNYSSELNVNALLLGDSALYLCASSLVVADNEQFFGPGTRLTVL.

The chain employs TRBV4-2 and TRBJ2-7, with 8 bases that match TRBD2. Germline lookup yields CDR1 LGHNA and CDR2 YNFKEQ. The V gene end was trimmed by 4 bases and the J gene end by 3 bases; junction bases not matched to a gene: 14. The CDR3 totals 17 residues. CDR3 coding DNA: TGTGCCAGCAGCCGTCTTGGGGTGGGACTAGGGTTCTACGAGCAGTACTTC. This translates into CASSRLGVGLGFYEQYF.

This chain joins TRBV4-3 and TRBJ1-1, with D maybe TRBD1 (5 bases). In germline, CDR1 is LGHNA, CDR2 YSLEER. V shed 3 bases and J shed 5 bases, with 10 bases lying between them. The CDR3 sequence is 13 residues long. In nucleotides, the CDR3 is TGCGCCAGCAGCCAGATGGGGGGAACTGAAGCTTTCTTT. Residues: CASSQMGGTEAFF.

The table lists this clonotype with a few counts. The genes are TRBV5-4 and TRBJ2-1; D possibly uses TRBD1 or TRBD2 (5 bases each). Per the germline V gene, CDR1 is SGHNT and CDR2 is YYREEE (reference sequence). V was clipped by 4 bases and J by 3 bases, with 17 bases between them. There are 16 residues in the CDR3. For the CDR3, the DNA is TGTGCCAGCAGCAAGGGACCCGGACGGGGCTACAATGAGCAGTTCTTC. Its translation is CASSKGPGRGYNEQFF.

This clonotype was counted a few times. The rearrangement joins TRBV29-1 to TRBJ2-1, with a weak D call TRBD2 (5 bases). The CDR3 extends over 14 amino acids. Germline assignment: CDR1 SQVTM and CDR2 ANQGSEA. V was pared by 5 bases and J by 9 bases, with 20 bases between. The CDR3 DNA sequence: TGCAGCGTTACGGACTGGGGTTTTACGATTGAGCAGTTCTTC. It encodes CSVTDWGFTIEQFF.

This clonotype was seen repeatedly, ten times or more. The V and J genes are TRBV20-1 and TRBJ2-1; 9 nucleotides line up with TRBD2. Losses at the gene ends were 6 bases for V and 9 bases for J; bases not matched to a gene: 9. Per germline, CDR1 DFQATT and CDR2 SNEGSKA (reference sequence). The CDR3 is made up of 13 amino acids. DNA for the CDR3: TGCAGTGCCGCCGGGCTAGCGGGGTCTGAGCAGTTCTTC. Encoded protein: CSAAGLAGSEQFF.

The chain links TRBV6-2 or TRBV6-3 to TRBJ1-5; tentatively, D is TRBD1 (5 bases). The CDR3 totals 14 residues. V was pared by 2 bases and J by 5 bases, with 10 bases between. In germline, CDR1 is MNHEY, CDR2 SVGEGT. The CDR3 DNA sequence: TGTGCCAGCAGTTACGGCGGGGCCTATCAGCCCCAGCATTTT. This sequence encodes CASSYGGAYQPQHF.

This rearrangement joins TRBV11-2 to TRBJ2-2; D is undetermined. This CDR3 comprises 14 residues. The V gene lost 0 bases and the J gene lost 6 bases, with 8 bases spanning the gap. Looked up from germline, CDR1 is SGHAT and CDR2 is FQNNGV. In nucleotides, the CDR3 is TGTGCCAGCAGCTTAGAAAGGATCGCCGGGGAGCTGTTTTTT. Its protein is CASSLERIAGELFF.

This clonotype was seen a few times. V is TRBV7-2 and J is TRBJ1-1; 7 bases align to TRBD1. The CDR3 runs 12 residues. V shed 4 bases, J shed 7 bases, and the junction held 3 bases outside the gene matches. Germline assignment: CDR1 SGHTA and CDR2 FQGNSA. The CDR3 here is CASSYRQGEAFF. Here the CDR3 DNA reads TGTGCCAGCAGCTACCGACAGGGTGAAGCTTTCTTT.

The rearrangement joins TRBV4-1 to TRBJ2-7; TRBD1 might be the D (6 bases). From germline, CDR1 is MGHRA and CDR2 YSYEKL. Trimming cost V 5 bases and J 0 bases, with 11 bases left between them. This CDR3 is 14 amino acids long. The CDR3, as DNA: TGCGCCAGCAGCGACAGGTTTTACTCCTACGAGCAGTACTTC. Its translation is CASSDRFYSYEQYF.

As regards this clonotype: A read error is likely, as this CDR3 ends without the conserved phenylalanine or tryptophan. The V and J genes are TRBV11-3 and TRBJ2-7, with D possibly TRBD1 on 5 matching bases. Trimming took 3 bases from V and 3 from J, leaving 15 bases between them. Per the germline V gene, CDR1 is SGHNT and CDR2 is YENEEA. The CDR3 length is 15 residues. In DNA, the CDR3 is TGTGCCAGCAGCTTGTCTGGCGGCAGGGACTACGAGCAGTACATC. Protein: CASSLSGGRDYEQYI.

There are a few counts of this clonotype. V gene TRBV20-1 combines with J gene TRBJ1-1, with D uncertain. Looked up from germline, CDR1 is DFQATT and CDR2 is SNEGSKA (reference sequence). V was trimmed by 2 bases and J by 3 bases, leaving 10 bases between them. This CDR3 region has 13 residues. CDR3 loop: CSARRPGYTEAFF. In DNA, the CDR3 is TGCAGTGCTAGACGTCCGGGTTACACTGAAGCTTTCTTT.

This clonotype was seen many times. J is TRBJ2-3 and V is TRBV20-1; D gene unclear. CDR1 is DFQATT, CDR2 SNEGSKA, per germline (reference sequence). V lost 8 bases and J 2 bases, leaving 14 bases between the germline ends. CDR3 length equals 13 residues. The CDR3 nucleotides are TGCAGTCCTGACCCTACGTCCACAGATACGCAGTATTTT. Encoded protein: CSPDPTSTDTQYF.

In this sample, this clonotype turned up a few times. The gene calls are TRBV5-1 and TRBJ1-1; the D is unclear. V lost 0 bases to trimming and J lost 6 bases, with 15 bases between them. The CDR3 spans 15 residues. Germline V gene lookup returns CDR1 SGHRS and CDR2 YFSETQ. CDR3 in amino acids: CASSLALTIGAEAFF. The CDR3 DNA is TGCGCCAGCAGCTTGGCCCTTACTATAGGCGCTGAAGCTTTCTTT. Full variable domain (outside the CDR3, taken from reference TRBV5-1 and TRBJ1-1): KAGVTQTPRYLIKTRGQQVTLSCSPISGHRSVSWYQQTPGQGLQFLFEYFSETQRNKGNFPGRFSGRQFSNSRSEMNVSTLELGDSALYLCASSLALTIGAEAFFGQGTRLTVV.

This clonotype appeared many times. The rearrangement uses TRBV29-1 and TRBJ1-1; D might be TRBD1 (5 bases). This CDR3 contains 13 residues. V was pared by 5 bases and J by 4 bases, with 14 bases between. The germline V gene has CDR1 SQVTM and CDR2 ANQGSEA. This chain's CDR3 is CSVLRAAGTEAFF. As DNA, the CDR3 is TGCAGCGTTCTCAGGGCTGCGGGCACTGAAGCTTTCTTT.

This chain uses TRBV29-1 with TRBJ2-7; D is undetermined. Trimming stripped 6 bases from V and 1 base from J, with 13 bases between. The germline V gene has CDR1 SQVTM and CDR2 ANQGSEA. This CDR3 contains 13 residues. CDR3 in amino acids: CSVLVPHSYEQYF. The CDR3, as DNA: TGCAGCGTCCTAGTTCCCCATTCCTACGAGCAGTACTTC.

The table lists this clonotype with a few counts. CDR3: CASSWGQISAYEQYF. The CDR3, as DNA: TGTGCCAGCAGTTGGGGACAGATATCGGCCTACGAGCAGTACTTC. The genes are TRBV12-3 or TRBV12-4 and TRBJ2-7; the match to TRBD1 covers 7 bases. The CDR3 length is 15 residues. Trimming cost V 4 bases and J 2 bases; bases outside gene matches: 8.

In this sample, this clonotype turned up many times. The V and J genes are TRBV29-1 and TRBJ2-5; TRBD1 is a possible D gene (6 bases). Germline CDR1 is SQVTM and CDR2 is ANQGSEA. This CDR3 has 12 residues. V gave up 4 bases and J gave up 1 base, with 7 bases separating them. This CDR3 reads CSVAGVQETQYF. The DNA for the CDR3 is TGCAGCGTTGCAGGGGTCCAAGAGACCCAGTACTTC.

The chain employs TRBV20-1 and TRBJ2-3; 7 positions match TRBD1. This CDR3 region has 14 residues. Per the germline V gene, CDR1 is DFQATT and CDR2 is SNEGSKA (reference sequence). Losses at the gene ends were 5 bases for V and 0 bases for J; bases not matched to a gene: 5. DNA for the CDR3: TGCAGTGCTGACAGGGCATTGAGCACAGATACGCAGTATTTT. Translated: CSADRALSTDTQYF.

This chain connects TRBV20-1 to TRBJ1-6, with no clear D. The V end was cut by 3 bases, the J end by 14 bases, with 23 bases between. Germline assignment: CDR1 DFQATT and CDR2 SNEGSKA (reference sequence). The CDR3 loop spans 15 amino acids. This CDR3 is CSARGERVHLGSLHF. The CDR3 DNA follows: TGCAGTGCTAGGGGTGAAAGGGTCCATCTGGGGTCCCTCCACTTT.

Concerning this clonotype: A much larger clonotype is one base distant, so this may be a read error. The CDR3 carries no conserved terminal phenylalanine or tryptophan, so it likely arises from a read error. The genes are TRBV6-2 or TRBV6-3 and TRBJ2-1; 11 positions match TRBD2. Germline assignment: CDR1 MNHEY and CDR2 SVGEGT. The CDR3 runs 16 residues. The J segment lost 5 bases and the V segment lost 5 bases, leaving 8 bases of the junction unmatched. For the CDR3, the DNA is TGTGCCAGCAGTCCCGAACTAGCGGGAGCGAACAATGAGCAGTTCATC. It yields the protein CASSPELAGANNEQFI.

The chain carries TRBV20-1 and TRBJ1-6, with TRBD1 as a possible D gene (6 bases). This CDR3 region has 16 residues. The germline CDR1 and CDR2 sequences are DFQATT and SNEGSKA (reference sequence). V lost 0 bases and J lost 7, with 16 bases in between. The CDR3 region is CSARETLQGGNSPLHF. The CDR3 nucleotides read TGCAGTGCTAGAGAAACGTTACAGGGTGGAAATTCACCCCTCCACTTT.

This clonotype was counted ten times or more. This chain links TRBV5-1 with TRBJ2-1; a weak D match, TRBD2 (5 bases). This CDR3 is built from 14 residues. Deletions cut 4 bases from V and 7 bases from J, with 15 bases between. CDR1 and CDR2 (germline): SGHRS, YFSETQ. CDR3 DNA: TGCGCCAGCAGCATCGCCGGGATGTCGAATGAGCAGTTCTTC. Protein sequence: CASSIAGMSNEQFF.